The 15 T cell receptor beta chains reported below all come from one sample, sequenced in a study of response to subunit inactivated influenza vaccine. TCRdb re-derived calls from the RT-PCR reads in MiXCR, one entry per CDR3 protein. The table has 800,000 to 1,000,000 distinct CDR3 sequences, less than 25% seen once. The sample consisted of PBMCs from blood, taken approximately 5 days after vaccination. Receptor source: a man aged 50-60 years who received an inactivated influenza vaccine.

This clonotype was observed a few times. The chain couples TRBV7-2 to TRBJ1-6, with D uncertain. Deletions cut 2 bases from V and 10 bases from J, with 9 bases between. Germline V lookup: CDR1 SGHTA, CDR2 FQGNSA. The CDR3 runs to 13 residues. CDR3 in amino acids: CASSLQWQSPLHF. CDR3 coding DNA: TGTGCCAGCAGCTTACAATGGCAATCACCCCTCCACTTT.

This clonotype has a handful of counts. This chain uses TRBV29-1 with TRBJ2-1, with TRBD2 identical over 11 bases. This CDR3 spans 12 amino acids. V shed 7 bases, J shed 8 bases, and the junction held 4 bases outside the gene matches. Germline V gene lookup returns CDR1 SQVTM and CDR2 ANQGSEA. The CDR3 DNA reads TGCAGCGCCCCGGGACTAGCGGATGAGCAGTTCTTC. This translates into CSAPGLADEQFF.

This rearrangement joins TRBV15 to TRBJ2-1; TRBD2 agrees at 14 bases. V shed 5 bases and J 10 bases; nucleotides not matched to a gene: 10. The CDR3 length is 16 residues. CDR1 is LNHNV and CDR2 is YYDKDF in the germline V gene (reference sequence). The CDR3 DNA is TGTGCCACCAGCCCGCGCGGACTAGCGGGGGGCGGGGAGCAGTTCTTC. This encodes CATSPRGLAGGGEQFF.

V and J are TRBV5-1 and TRBJ2-7; maybe TRBD2 (6 bases). This CDR3 region has 13 residues. The V end lost 4 bases, the J end lost 6 bases, and 14 bases lay between the germline ends. Per germline, CDR1 SGHRS and CDR2 YFSETQ. The CDR3 region is CASSQDYFREQYF. The CDR3 coding sequence is TGCGCCAGCAGCCAGGACTATTTTCGCGAGCAGTACTTC.

This clonotype was counted between two and nine times. This sequence joins TRBV7-6 and TRBJ2-5; no reliable D call. V gave up 2 bases and J gave up 4 bases, with 5 bases separating them. CDR3 length: 12 residues. Germline-derived CDR1 and CDR2 are SGHVS and FNYEAQ. Written as DNA, the CDR3 is TGTGCCAGCAGCTTATGGAGAGAGACCCAGTACTTC. The encoded protein is CASSLWRETQYF.

The CDR3 nucleotides are TGTGCCAGCAGTTACACCTCGCTACTACTGCAGTTCTTC. Protein: CASSYTSLLLQFF. This chain uses TRBV6-6 with TRBJ2-1, with no clear D. The germline gives CDR1 MNHNY, CDR2 SVGAGI (reference sequence). Trimming cost V 2 bases and J 12 bases, with 14 bases left between them. This CDR3 has 13 amino acids.

This clonotype occurred a few times. The rearrangement links TRBV7-8 to TRBJ2-7, with D tentatively TRBD1 or TRBD2 (6 bases each). V lost 2 bases to trimming and J lost 6 bases, with 14 bases between them. CDR1 is SGHVS, CDR2 FQNEAQ, per germline. The CDR3 covers 14 residues. This chain's CDR3 is CASSLLRGEREQYF. Here the CDR3 DNA reads TGTGCCAGCAGCTTATTGAGGGGGGAGCGCGAGCAGTACTTC. The full variable domain, with the rest looked up from reference TRBV7-8 and TRBJ2-7, is GAGVSQSPRYKVAKRGQDVALRCDPISGHVSLFWYQQALGQGPEFLTYFQNEAQLDKSGLPSDRFFAERPEGSVSTLKIQRTQQEDSAVYLCASSLLRGEREQYFGPGTRLTVT.

This clonotype was recorded a few times. The chain is built from TRBV7-2 and TRBJ2-1; D possibly corresponds to TRBD2 (5 bases). V dropped 4 bases and J dropped 6 bases, with 13 bases sitting between them. Germline lookup yields CDR1 SGHTA and CDR2 FQGNSA. There are 14 residues in the CDR3. The chain's CDR3 is CASSSEGASNEQFF. The DNA of the CDR3 is TGTGCCAGCAGCTCCGAGGGTGCTAGCAATGAGCAGTTCTTC.

This clonotype was seen a handful of times. V and J are TRBV21-1 and TRBJ1-5. TRBV21-1 is shown as a pseudogene. The length of the CDR3 is 14 residues. Here the CDR3 reads CASSKGRGNQPQHF. For the CDR3, the DNA is TGTGCCAGCAGCAAAGGAAGGGGCAATCAGCCCCAGCATTTT.

This clonotype appeared a few times. This chain connects TRBV6-5 to TRBJ2-1; TRBD2 aligns across 9 bases. With V trimmed by 2 bases and J by 8 bases, 10 bases remained unmatched. Germline loops: CDR1 MNHEY, CDR2 SVGAGI. The CDR3 sequence is 16 residues long. The DNA of the CDR3 is TGTGCCAGCAGTTACGGTTTAGCGGGAGTAAAATATGAGCAGTTCTTC. Translation gives CASSYGLAGVKYEQFF.

The V gene is TRBV12-3 or TRBV12-4, the J gene TRBJ1-6; no firm D call. The ends were cut back, 6 bases at V and 7 bases at J, with 16 bases in the middle. The CDR3 loop spans 15 amino acids. The CDR3 nucleotides are TGTGCCAGCAGGTTGCGACAAAGCTTAAATTCACCCCTCCACTTT. Its protein product is CASRLRQSLNSPLHF.

V usage is TRBV7-9 and J usage is TRBJ2-4, with TRBD1 matching 7 bases. Trimming cost V 5 bases and J 0 bases; bases outside gene matches: 7. CDR1 is SEHNR and CDR2 is FQNEAQ in the germline V gene (reference sequence). This CDR3 spans 16 amino acids. Here the CDR3 DNA reads TGTGCCAGCAGCGGGCGACAGGGTCTAGCCAAAAACATTCAGTACTTC. Its protein product is CASSGRQGLAKNIQYF. The complete variable domain, with remaining parts taken from reference TRBV7-9 and TRBJ2-4, reads DTGVSQNPRHKITKRGQNVTFRCDPISEHNRLYWYRQTLGQGPEFLTYFQNEAQLEKSRLLSDRFSAERPKGSFSTLEIQRTEQGDSAMYLCASSGRQGLAKNIQYFGAGTRLSVL.

This chain links TRBV7-8 with TRBJ2-1; no firm D call. V was shortened by 6 bases and J by 0 bases, with 21 bases between the two germline ends. Per the germline V gene, CDR1 is SGHVS and CDR2 is FQNEAQ. This CDR3 contains 18 residues. In DNA form, the CDR3 reads TGTGCCAGCAGTATAGGGTTGGTGCGGAAACGCTCCTACAATGAGCAGTTCTTC. Translation gives CASSIGLVRKRSYNEQFF.

This clonotype was counted between two and nine times. This chain's CDR3 is CASSHFSGSAGELFF. CDR3 nucleotides: TGCGCCAGCAGCCACTTTAGCGGGAGCGCCGGGGAGCTGTTTTTT. V is TRBV4-3 and J is TRBJ2-2; 9 bases match TRBD2. Germline values: CDR1 LGHNA, CDR2 YSLEER. The V and J ends lost 3 bases and 6 bases, in that order; junction bases with no gene match: 5. This CDR3 spans 15 amino acids.

The V gene is TRBV20-1, the J gene TRBJ2-1; the match to TRBD2 covers 12 bases. With 6 bases clipped from V and 9 bases from J, the junction kept 6 bases outside the gene matches. Germline lookup yields CDR1 DFQATT and CDR2 SNEGSKA (reference sequence). The CDR3 runs 13 residues. CDR3: CSAPSGGAGEQFF. CDR3 DNA: TGCAGTGCCCCTAGCGGGGGGGCAGGTGAGCAGTTCTTC.